The 28 T cell receptor beta chains listed next were all sequenced from one sample in a study of persistence of HIV-infected CD4 T cells. For these TCRs, the target antigens are not known. Cells were stimulated nonspecifically with anti-CD3/anti-CD28 magnetic beads. Sorting selected CD4+ T cells upregulating both CD40 ligand and CD69. The immunoSEQ assay was version 4, run in survey mode. Here immunoSEQ multiplex PCR was the method, and the copy in TCRdb shows in-frame clones only, minus some. In the table there are tens of thousands of clones, roughly 90% of which are singletons. Sequencing was performed on CD4+ T cells sorted from PBMCs after roughly 18-hour stimulation, taken from a patient who received antiretroviral therapy. Source of these receptors: an adult woman with HIV who was CMV-seropositive.

This chain uses TRBV2 with TRBJ1-4, with 7 positions matching TRBD1. J lost 7 bases, V lost 6 bases, and 8 bases had no gene match. The V gene's germline CDR1 is SNHLY and CDR2 FYNNEI. The CDR3 totals 14 residues. CDR3 region: CASSRGSTGEKLFF. In DNA, the CDR3 is TGTGCCAGCAGCAGGGGGTCAACGGGTGAAAAACTGTTTTTT.

This clone was counted only a few times. The J gene is TRBJ1-1, the V gene TRBV6-1; D uncertain. This CDR3 is 10 amino acids long. V gave up 2 bases and J gave up 11 bases, with 6 bases separating them. Germline V CDR1 and CDR2: MNHNS, SASEGT. CDR3 in amino acids: CASSELRAFF. The DNA of the CDR3 is TGTGCCAGCAGTGAATTACGGGCTTTCTTT.

The chain has TRBV30 and TRBJ2-7; no clear D. V was trimmed by 4 bases and J by 4 bases, leaving 14 bases between them. This CDR3 spans 13 amino acids. CDR1 and CDR2 from the germline V gene are GTSNPN and SVGIG (reference sequence). CDR3 sequence (DNA): TGTGCCTGGAAAACGAGAAGGTATTACGAGCAGTACTTC. Translation: CAWKTRRYYEQYF. Full variable domain (remainder filled in from reference TRBV30 and TRBJ2-7): SQTIHQWPATLVQPVGSPLSLECTVEGTSNPNLYWYRQAAGRGLQLLFYSVGIGQISSEVPQNLSASRPQDRQFILSSKKLLLSDSGFYLCAWKTRRYYEQYFGPGTRLTVT.

V usage is TRBV5-1 and J usage is TRBJ2-1; 7 bases line up with TRBD2. CDR3 length: 15 residues. CDR1 and CDR2 from the germline V gene are SGHRS and YFSETQ. V lost 2 bases and J lost 5; bases outside the gene matches: 7. CDR3 sequence reads: CASSFEWDYNNEQFF. CDR3 nucleotides: TGCGCCAGCAGCTTTGAGTGGGACTACAACAATGAGCAGTTCTTC.

The rearrangement links TRBV20-1 to TRBJ1-2; D is unclear. V was shortened by 3 bases and J by 8 bases, with 7 bases between the two germline ends. The CDR3 extends over 10 amino acids. Germline V CDR1 and CDR2: DFQATT, SNEGSKA (reference sequence). CDR3 sequence (DNA): TGCAGTGCTAGCGGCGGAGGCTACACCTTC. Encoded protein: CSASGGGYTF.

The J gene is TRBJ1-1, the V gene TRBV27; D may be TRBD1 (5 bases). CDR1 and CDR2 from the germline V gene are MNHEY and SMNVEV (reference sequence). V was pared by 5 bases and J by 8 bases, with 18 bases between. This CDR3 has 14 residues. CDR3 DNA sequence: TGTGCCAGCAGTCCCCCCCGGGACCGAGGCGAAGCTTTCTTT. Protein: CASSPPRDRGEAFF.

This rearrangement joins TRBV15 to TRBJ2-1, with 9 bases fitting TRBD2. Germline V gene lookup returns CDR1 LNHNV and CDR2 YYDKDF (reference sequence). CDR3 length: 14 residues. V shed 8 bases, J shed 2 bases, and the junction held 4 bases outside the gene matches. DNA of the CDR3: TGTGCCACCCTTCGCGGGGGGGCCTACAATGAGCAGTTCTTC. This gives the protein CATLRGGAYNEQFF.

This chain connects TRBV10-1 to TRBJ2-7; TRBD1 aligns across 9 bases. The CDR3 is made up of 12 amino acids. V gave up 8 bases and J gave up 4 bases; unmatched junction bases: 3. Germline lookup yields CDR1 WNHNN and CDR2 SYGVQD (reference sequence). The CDR3 region has the DNA TGCGCCAGCGGGACAGGGTCTTACGAGCAGTACTTC. Protein sequence: CASGTGSYEQYF.

The chain couples TRBV15 to TRBJ1-1, with a weak D call TRBD1 (6 bases). Germline loops: CDR1 LNHNV, CDR2 YYDKDF (reference sequence). The CDR3 covers 14 residues. The V end was cut by 1 base, the J end by 7 bases, with 13 bases between. CDR3 amino acids: CATSRVGRGGEAFF. For the CDR3, the DNA is TGTGCCACCAGCAGAGTGGGCAGGGGCGGTGAAGCTTTCTTT.

The V gene is TRBV21-1, the J gene TRBJ2-1. TRBV21-1 is assigned pseudogene status. CDR3 length equals 16 residues. The DNA of the CDR3 is TGTGCCAGCAGCACCAAAGACGGAAGCTCCTACAATGAGCAGTTCTTC. Its protein product is CASSTKDGSSYNEQFF.

This rearrangement joins TRBV10-3 to TRBJ1-1; TRBD1 agrees at 8 bases. V gave up 4 bases and J gave up 1 base; unmatched junction bases: 2. The CDR3 extends over 14 amino acids. Germline V gives CDR1 ENHRY, CDR2 SYGVKD. The CDR3 DNA is TGTGCCATCAGTGGGACAGGGCCGAACACTGAAGCTTTCTTT. Protein product: CAISGTGPNTEAFF.

V gene TRBV19 combines with J gene TRBJ2-7; 9 nucleotides align to TRBD1. The V gene end was trimmed by 4 bases and the J gene end by 5 bases; junction bases not matched to a gene: 6. CDR3 length: 14 amino acids. From germline, CDR1 is LNHDA and CDR2 SQIVND (reference sequence). As DNA, the CDR3 is TGTGCCAGTAGTAAGGACAGGGGCCTCCACGAGCAGTACTTC. Its protein product is CASSKDRGLHEQYF.

The chain recombines TRBV5-6 with TRBJ1-1; a weak D match, TRBD1 (5 bases). Trimming pared 1 base from V and 7 bases from J, leaving 11 bases between. The CDR3 loop spans 13 amino acids. Germline V gene lookup returns CDR1 SGHDT and CDR2 YYEEEE. This chain's CDR3 is CASSLRGEGEAFF. CDR3 sequence (DNA): TGTGCCAGCAGCTTGCGGGGGGAGGGTGAAGCTTTCTTT.

V is TRBV9 and J is TRBJ2-7, with D perhaps matching TRBD1 (5 bases). The CDR3 has 17 residues. V shed 0 bases and J shed 5 bases, with 21 bases lying between them. Germline V gives CDR1 SGDLS, CDR2 YYNGEE. As DNA, the CDR3 is TGTGCCAGCAGCGTAGGGCCTCTTGGGGCTTCCCGGGACGAGCAGTACTTC. The encoded protein is CASSVGPLGASRDEQYF.

V usage is TRBV2 and J usage is TRBJ1-2; D is undetermined. CDR3 length: 13 residues. Trimming pared 4 bases from V and 8 bases from J, leaving 14 bases between. Germline CDR1 and CDR2: SNHLY and FYNNEI. CDR3 protein: CASSGYSTLGYTF. The DNA of the CDR3 is TGTGCCAGCAGTGGTTACAGTACCCTGGGCTACACCTTC. Based on the CDR3 plus reference TRBV2 and TRBJ1-2, the full variable domain is EPEVTQTPSHQVTQMGQEVILRCVPISNHLYFYWYRQILGQKVEFLVSFYNNEISEKSEIFDDQFSVERPDGSNFTLKIRSTKLEDSAMYFCASSGYSTLGYTFGSGTRLTVV.

This chain joins TRBV5-1 and TRBJ1-1, with D hard to call. The CDR3 extends over 15 amino acids. Germline V gene sequence: CDR1 SGHRS, CDR2 YFSETQ. Trimming pared 0 bases from V and 3 bases from J, leaving 12 bases between. The CDR3 spells CASSLAQWPDTEAFF. DNA for the CDR3: TGCGCCAGCAGCTTGGCCCAATGGCCGGACACTGAAGCTTTCTTT.

The rearrangement uses TRBV5-1 and TRBJ2-1; possibly TRBD2 for D (5 bases). Trimming removed 0 bases at V and 6 bases at J, with 13 bases between. The CDR3 contains 15 residues. Germline values: CDR1 SGHRS, CDR2 YFSETQ. CDR3 sequence reads: CASSLVGSAGNEQFF. The CDR3 nucleotides read TGCGCCAGCAGCTTGGTAGGGAGTGCCGGCAATGAGCAGTTCTTC.

This chain uses TRBV2 with TRBJ2-3; the match to TRBD1 covers 7 bases. This CDR3 is built from 15 residues. Germline lookup yields CDR1 SNHLY and CDR2 FYNNEI. Unmatched junction bases numbered 12, after V lost 7 bases and J lost 5 bases. As DNA, the CDR3 is TGTGCCAGCACCTACCGGGACAGCACTATAGATACGCAGTATTTT. Encoded protein: CASTYRDSTIDTQYF.

Here the CDR3 reads CASSQDRDLRGYTF. CDR3 coding DNA: TGTGCCAGCAGCCAAGATCGGGATTTACGAGGCTACACCTTC. The chain recombines TRBV3-1 (or the pseudogene TRBV3-2) with TRBJ1-2; D is unresolved. Trimming stripped 0 bases from V and 8 bases from J, with 13 bases between. Germline values: CDR1 LGHDT, CDR2 YNNKEL (reference sequence). The length of the CDR3 is 14 residues.

V and J are TRBV5-1 and TRBJ1-4; D gene unclear. This CDR3 has 13 residues. Germline V lookup: CDR1 SGHRS, CDR2 YFSETQ. The germline V and J ends were trimmed by 5 bases and 4 bases, with 9 bases remaining between them. The CDR3 DNA reads TGCGCCAGCAGGCGGGAAGGTAATGAAAAACTGTTTTTT. Translated, it gives CASRREGNEKLFF.

This chain joins TRBV10-3 and TRBJ1-2; D is perhaps TRBD1 (6 bases). The V gene lost 1 base and the J gene lost 0 bases, with 9 bases spanning the gap. In germline, CDR1 is ENHRY, CDR2 SYGVKD. The CDR3 runs 15 residues. CDR3 sequence: CAISELEGANYGYTF. In DNA form, the CDR3 reads TGTGCCATCAGTGAGTTAGAGGGGGCTAACTATGGCTACACCTTC.

This chain links TRBV30 with TRBJ1-1; D is possibly TRBD1 (5 bases). This CDR3 spans 13 amino acids. Per the germline V gene, CDR1 is GTSNPN and CDR2 is SVGIG (reference sequence). V lost 4 bases to trimming and J lost 3 bases, with 12 bases between them. CDR3 protein: CAWTGRRDTEAFF. CDR3 nucleotides: TGTGCCTGGACAGGGAGACGTGACACTGAAGCTTTCTTT.

The V call is TRBV5-6, the J call TRBJ1-1; tentatively, D is TRBD1 (6 bases). V gave up 3 bases and J gave up 4 bases, with 10 bases separating them. CDR1 SGHDT and CDR2 YYEEEE come from the germline V gene. The CDR3 is 13 amino acids. CDR3 residues: CASSWGRGTEAFF. The DNA of the CDR3 is TGTGCCAGCAGCTGGGGCAGGGGCACTGAAGCTTTCTTT.

The chain links TRBV13 to TRBJ2-7, with D possibly matching TRBD1 (6 bases). Trimming took 3 bases from V and 0 from J, leaving 9 bases between them. Germline values: CDR1 PRHDT, CDR2 FYEKMQ (reference sequence). CDR3 size: 14 residues. In DNA form, the CDR3 reads TGTGCCAGCAGCTTCGTCAGGGGCTCCTACGAGCAGTACTTC. As protein: CASSFVRGSYEQYF.

This clone was recorded once. V is TRBV9 and J is TRBJ2-3; 11 nucleotides align to TRBD1. V shed 4 bases and J 5 bases; nucleotides not matched to a gene: 9. Germline CDR1 and CDR2: SGDLS and YYNGEE. The CDR3 covers 16 residues. Here the CDR3 reads CASSQRGTGGLDTQYF. The CDR3, as DNA: TGTGCCAGCAGCCAACGCGGGACAGGGGGATTAGATACGCAGTATTTT.

The J gene is TRBJ2-5, the V gene TRBV20-1; unclear D gene. Between the trimmed V and J ends, which lost 3 bases and 5 bases, there was a span of 7 bases. The CDR3 sequence is 11 residues long. Germline V CDR1 and CDR2: DFQATT, SNEGSKA (reference sequence). In DNA, the CDR3 is TGCAGTGCTAGGGGCCAGGAGACCCAGTACTTC. It specifies CSARGQETQYF.

This sequence joins TRBV6-5 and TRBJ1-1, with a weak D call TRBD1 (6 bases). Germline lookup yields CDR1 MNHEY and CDR2 SVGAGI. The CDR3 is 15 amino acids. Between the trimmed V and J ends, which lost 10 bases and 1 base, there was a span of 19 bases. The CDR3 nucleotides read TGTGCCACCCTAGATTGGGGGGCCTCGAACACTGAAGCTTTCTTT. Residues: CATLDWGASNTEAFF.

This sequence joins TRBV7-3 and TRBJ2-6; D not certain. V was trimmed by 0 bases and J by 1 base, leaving 4 bases between them. Per germline, CDR1 SGHTA and CDR2 FQGTGA. The length of the CDR3 is 15 residues. CDR3 sequence: CASSLTGSGANVLTF. CDR3 in DNA: TGTGCCAGCAGCTTAACAGGGTCTGGGGCCAACGTCCTGACTTTC.